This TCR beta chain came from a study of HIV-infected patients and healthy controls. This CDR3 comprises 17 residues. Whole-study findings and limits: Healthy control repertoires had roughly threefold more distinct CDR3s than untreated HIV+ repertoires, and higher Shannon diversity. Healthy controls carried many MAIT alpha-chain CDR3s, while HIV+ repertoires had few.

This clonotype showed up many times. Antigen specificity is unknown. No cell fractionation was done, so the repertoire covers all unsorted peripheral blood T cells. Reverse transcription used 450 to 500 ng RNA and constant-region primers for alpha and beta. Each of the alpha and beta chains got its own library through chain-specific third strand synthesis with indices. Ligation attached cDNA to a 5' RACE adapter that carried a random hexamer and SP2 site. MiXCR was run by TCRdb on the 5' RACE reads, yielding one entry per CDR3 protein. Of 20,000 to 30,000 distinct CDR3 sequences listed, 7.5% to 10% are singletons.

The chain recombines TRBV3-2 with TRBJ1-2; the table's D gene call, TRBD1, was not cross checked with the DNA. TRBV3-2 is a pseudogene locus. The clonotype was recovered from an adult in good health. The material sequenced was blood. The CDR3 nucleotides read TGTGCCAGCAACAACAGATGGGCACCTGTGGGTAACTATGGCTACACCTTC. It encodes CASNNRWAPVGNYGYTF.